This TCR beta chain was obtained from a study of glioma-infiltrating T cells after dendritic cell vaccination. Findings and caveats of the study: Higher TCR clonality did not directly relate to longer survival.

The time point is: after dendritic cell vaccination, including at tumor progression/relapse. Clones were sequenced by immunoSEQ multiplex PCR, and TCRdb holds only the in-frame ones, with some missing. The sample lists about 76,000 clones; around 90% were seen once. Trimming pared 4 bases from V and 6 bases from J, leaving 6 bases between. CDR1 is SGHAT and CDR2 is FQNNGV in the germline V gene. This CDR3 region has 11 residues. Concerning this clone itself: The antigen is undetermined.

Sample: blood, taken after dendritic cell vaccination. The chain uses TRBV11-2 and TRBJ1-1; D not resolved. This TCR came from a human donor with glioblastoma. CDR3 region: CASSYSPEAFF. The CDR3 nucleotides read TGTGCCAGCAGCTACAGCCCTGAAGCTTTCTTT.